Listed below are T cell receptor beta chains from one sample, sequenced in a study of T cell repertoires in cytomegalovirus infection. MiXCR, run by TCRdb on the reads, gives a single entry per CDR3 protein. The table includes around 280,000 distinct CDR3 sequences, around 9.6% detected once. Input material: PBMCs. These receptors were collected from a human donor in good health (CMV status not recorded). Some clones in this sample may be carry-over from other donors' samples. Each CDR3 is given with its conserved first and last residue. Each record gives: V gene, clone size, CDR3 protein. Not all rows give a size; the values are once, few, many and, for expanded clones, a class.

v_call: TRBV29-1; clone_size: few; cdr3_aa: CSVDDSTEAFF
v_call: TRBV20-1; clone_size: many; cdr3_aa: CSANRDNTDTQYF
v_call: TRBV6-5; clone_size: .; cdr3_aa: CASRRGGGTSYNEQFF
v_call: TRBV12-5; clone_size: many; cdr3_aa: CASGWTFRYLGEKLFF
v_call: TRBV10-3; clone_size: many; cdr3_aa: CAISERATAGPTDTQYF
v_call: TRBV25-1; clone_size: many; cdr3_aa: CASSEANQPQHF
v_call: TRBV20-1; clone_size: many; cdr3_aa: CSARGGDEKLFF
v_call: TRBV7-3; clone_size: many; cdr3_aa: CASSSRTGARRTEAFF
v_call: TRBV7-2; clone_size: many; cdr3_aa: CASSLVAGGTHDTQYF
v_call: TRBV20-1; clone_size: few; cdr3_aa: CSAPQGLVYNEQFF
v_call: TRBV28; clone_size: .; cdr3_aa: CASSASMEQFF
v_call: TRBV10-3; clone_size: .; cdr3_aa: CAISESRRGMNTEAFF
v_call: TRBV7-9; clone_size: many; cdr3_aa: CASSGETDYEQYF
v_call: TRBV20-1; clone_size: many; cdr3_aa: CSAPRLAGGRDNEQFF
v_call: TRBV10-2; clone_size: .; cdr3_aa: CASKQGVQETQYF
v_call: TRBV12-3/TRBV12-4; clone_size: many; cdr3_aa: CASSFGRMNTEAFF
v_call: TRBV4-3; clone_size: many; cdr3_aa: CASSQDPSGGANEQFF
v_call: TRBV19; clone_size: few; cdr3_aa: CASIRTGRLGNTIYF
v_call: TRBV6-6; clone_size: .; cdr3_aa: CASGTTGELSNEQLF
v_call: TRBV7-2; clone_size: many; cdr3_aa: CASSLGANSPLHF
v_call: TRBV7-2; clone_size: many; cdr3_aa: CASSVGLAGGVTQYF
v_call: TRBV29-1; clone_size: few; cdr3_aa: CSVEGYTDTQYF
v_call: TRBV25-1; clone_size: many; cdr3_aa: CASSRWIQLARNTIYF
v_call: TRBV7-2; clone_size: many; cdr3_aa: CASSQQGSNTEAFF
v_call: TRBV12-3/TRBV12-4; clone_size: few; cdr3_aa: CASSFGRTNTGELFF
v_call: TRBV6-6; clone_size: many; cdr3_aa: CASSTGLAGFIF
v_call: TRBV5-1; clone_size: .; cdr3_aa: CASSLDDRVGSTDTQYF
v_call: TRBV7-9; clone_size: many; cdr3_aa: CASSRMGRAGGQYNEQFF
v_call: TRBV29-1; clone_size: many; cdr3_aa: CSGGLAGGQETQYF
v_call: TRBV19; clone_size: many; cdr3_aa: CASSTRSDTQYF
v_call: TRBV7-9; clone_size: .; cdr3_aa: CASSLAGTSFYEQYF
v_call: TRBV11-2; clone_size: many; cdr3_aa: CASSLGGRVRGTEAFF
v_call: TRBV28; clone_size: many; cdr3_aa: CASSLLAGGVNTGELFF
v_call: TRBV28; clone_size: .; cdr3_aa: CASSFGSGYITDTQYF
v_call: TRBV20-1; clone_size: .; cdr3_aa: CSARGGSGGIDTQYF
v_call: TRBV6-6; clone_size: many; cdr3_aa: CASSYPTRLAEFQIGSYNEQFF
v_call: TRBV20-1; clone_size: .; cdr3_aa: CSATDRGQETQYF